These T cell receptor beta chains were read from a single sample in a study of identical twins. MiXCR, run by TCRdb on the 5' RACE reads, gives a single entry per CDR3 protein. The profile covers about 480,000 distinct CDR3 sequences, with 14% appearing a single time and 0.5% to 0.65% taken by the ten largest. These data also formed part of another study, on yellow fever vaccine responses in identical twins.

The sequenced material came from CD4+ T cells sorted from blood. The receptors come from a woman between 18 and 30 years old in good health. Both conserved end residues are part of each CDR3. D genes are given only for firm matches. The size field is filled for only some rows; it gives once, few, many or a size class.

clone_size: few; j_call: TRBJ2-7; v_call: TRBV18; d_call: -; cdr3_nt: TGTGCCAGCTCACCAACCATTCCGGGGTACGAGCAGTACTTC; cdr3_aa: CASSPTIPGYEQYF
clone_size: many; j_call: TRBJ2-3; v_call: TRBV11-2; d_call: TRBD2; cdr3_nt: TGTGCCAGCAGTTCCGGGACTAGCGGGACTTCCAAAGGCGGAGATACGCAGTATTTT; cdr3_aa: CASSSGTSGTSKGGDTQYF
clone_size: -; j_call: TRBJ1-2; v_call: TRBV28; d_call: TRBD1; cdr3_nt: TGTGCCAGCACTACAACCGGGACAGGGGCAGTCGGCTACACCTTC; cdr3_aa: CASTTTGTGAVGYTF
clone_size: -; j_call: TRBJ2-7; v_call: TRBV6-1; d_call: -; cdr3_nt: TGTGCCAGCAGTGAAGCGCTTCGAAAAGGGAGCTCCTACGAGCAGTACTTC; cdr3_aa: CASSEALRKGSSYEQYF
clone_size: few; j_call: TRBJ2-1; v_call: TRBV20-1; d_call: -; cdr3_nt: TGCAGTGCTAGAGATCCCAAGTCCTCTTACAATGAGCAGTTCTTC; cdr3_aa: CSARDPKSSYNEQFF
clone_size: -; j_call: TRBJ2-1; v_call: TRBV7-9; d_call: TRBD1; cdr3_nt: TGTGCCAGCAGCCCCCAGGCCAGGGGGCGTCGCCATGAGCAGTTCTTC; cdr3_aa: CASSPQARGRRHEQFF
clone_size: many; j_call: TRBJ2-5; v_call: TRBV12-3/TRBV12-4; d_call: TRBD1; cdr3_nt: TGTGCCAGCAGCTCGGGACAGGGAAGGCAAGAGACCCAGTACTTC; cdr3_aa: CASSSGQGRQETQYF
clone_size: -; j_call: TRBJ2-3; v_call: TRBV3-1; d_call: -; cdr3_nt: TGTGCCAGCAACTCCTGGGGCACAGATACGCAGTATTTT; cdr3_aa: CASNSWGTDTQYF
clone_size: -; j_call: TRBJ1-1; v_call: TRBV6-5; d_call: -; cdr3_nt: TGTGCCAGCAGTTACGGGGACAAGAACACTGAAGCTTTCTTT; cdr3_aa: CASSYGDKNTEAFF
clone_size: many; j_call: TRBJ2-1; v_call: TRBV12-3/TRBV12-4; d_call: TRBD1; cdr3_nt: TGTGCCAGCAGCTTACTACGGGACAGGCCCAATGAGCAGTTCTTC; cdr3_aa: CASSLLRDRPNEQFF
clone_size: -; j_call: TRBJ2-5; v_call: TRBV30; d_call: -; cdr3_nt: TGTGCCTGGAGTACGGGGCAGGGCGATCACGAGACCCAGTACTTC; cdr3_aa: CAWSTGQGDHETQYF
clone_size: -; j_call: TRBJ1-2; v_call: TRBV28; d_call: -; cdr3_nt: TGTGCCAGCAGTCCTCCCCCAAAACAGGGTAGCTACACCTTC; cdr3_aa: CASSPPPKQGSYTF
clone_size: -; j_call: TRBJ2-3; v_call: TRBV5-1; d_call: TRBD1; cdr3_nt: TGCGCCAGCAGCTTCTCCTTACAGGGGGATACGCAGTATTTT; cdr3_aa: CASSFSLQGDTQYF
clone_size: -; j_call: TRBJ1-6; v_call: TRBV20-1; d_call: TRBD1; cdr3_nt: TGCAGTGCTAGAGGTATCGAACAGGGGTTCGGTGATAATTCACCCCTCCACTTT; cdr3_aa: CSARGIEQGFGDNSPLHF
clone_size: -; j_call: TRBJ2-1; v_call: TRBV4-2; d_call: -; cdr3_nt: TGTGCCAGCAGCCAAAGCAGGAGCTCCTACAATGAGCAGTTCTTC; cdr3_aa: CASSQSRSSYNEQFF